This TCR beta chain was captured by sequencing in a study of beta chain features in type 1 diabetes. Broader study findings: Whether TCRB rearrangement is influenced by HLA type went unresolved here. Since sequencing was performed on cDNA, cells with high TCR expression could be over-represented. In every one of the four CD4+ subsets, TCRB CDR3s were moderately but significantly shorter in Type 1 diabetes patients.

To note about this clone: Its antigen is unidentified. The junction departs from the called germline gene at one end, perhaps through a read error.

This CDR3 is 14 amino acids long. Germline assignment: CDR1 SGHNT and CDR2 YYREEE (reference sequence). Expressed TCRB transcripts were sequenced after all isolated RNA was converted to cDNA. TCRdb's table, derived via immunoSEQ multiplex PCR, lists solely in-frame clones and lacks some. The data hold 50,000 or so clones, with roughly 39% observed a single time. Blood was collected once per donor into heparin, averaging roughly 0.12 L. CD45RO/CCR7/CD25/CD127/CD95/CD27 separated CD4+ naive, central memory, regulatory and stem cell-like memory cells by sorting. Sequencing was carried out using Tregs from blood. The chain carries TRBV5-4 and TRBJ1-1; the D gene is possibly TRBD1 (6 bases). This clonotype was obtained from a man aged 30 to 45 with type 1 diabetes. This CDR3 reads CASSLGGGNNEAFF. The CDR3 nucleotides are TGTGCCAGCAGCTTGGGAGGGGGTAACAATGAAGCTTTCTTT.